What follows is one T cell receptor (beta chain) and its context. This specimen belongs to a study of blood T cell repertoires in COVID-19. Study in general: Some COVID-19 samples were acute and others convalescent; all came from the United States, Italy and Spain. The analysed material was cDNA or gDNA that came from T cells, B-cell-depleted T cells, or PBMCs.

This CDR3 region has 17 residues. Germline CDR1 is SGHKS and CDR2 is YYEKEE (reference sequence). Trimming cost V 0 bases and J 1 base; bases outside gene matches: 10. Original processing methods: Estimation of nucleated cell counts was performed using reference gene primer amplification. Using immunoSEQ multiplex PCR, the repertoire was profiled, and TCRdb retains in-frame clones only, with some absent. The V and J calls and clone size are taken from that table; D and trimming were inferred from the DNA. The table lists under 150,000 clones, roughly 91% of them singletons. The chain employs TRBV5-5 and TRBJ2-7; 7 bases are shared with TRBD1. Specimen: peripheral blood. The receptor was isolated from a man aged 45 to 65 with active or convalescent COVID-19. CDR3 protein: CASSLVPYGQDSYEQYF. The CDR3 DNA reads as TGTGCCAGCAGCTTGGTCCCTTATGGACAGGATTCCTACGAGCAGTACTTC.